The 9 T cell receptor beta chains in this list originate from one sample, sequenced in a study of graft-versus-host responses after intestinal transplantation. Method: immunoSEQ multiplex PCR; TCRdb's copy keeps in-frame clones and lacks some. The data hold some 41,000 clones, with 95% observed a single time. The antigens of these receptors remain unknown. The source was unstimulated CD8+ T cells sorted from spleen or lymph node cells, collected before transplant. Every receptor here comes from a human donor who was the organ donor for an intestinal transplant.

The CDR3 sequence is CASSPLAGPFNYTDTQYF. The CDR3 DNA is TGTGCCAGCAGTCCTCTAGCGGGGCCATTTAATTACACAGATACGCAGTATTTT. The V gene is TRBV11-3, the J gene TRBJ2-3; 9 bases are shared with TRBD2. Germline CDR1 and CDR2: SGHNT and YENEEA. Trimming took 6 bases from V and 2 from J; bases not matched to a gene: 15. This CDR3 region has 18 residues.

This chain links TRBV2 with TRBJ2-3; D possibly matches TRBD1 or TRBD2 (6 bases each). The CDR3 is 13 amino acids. In germline, CDR1 is SNHLY, CDR2 FYNNEI. Trimming stripped 6 bases from V and 5 bases from J, with 12 bases between. For the CDR3, the DNA is TGTGCCAGCAGGAGGGGGGTGGAAGATACGCAGTATTTT. Amino acid sequence: CASRRGVEDTQYF.

This sequence joins TRBV20-1 and TRBJ2-7, with a weak D call TRBD1 (5 bases). The germline V and J ends were trimmed by 5 bases and 3 bases, with 8 bases remaining between them. This CDR3 is built from 11 residues. CDR1 and CDR2 (germline): DFQATT, SNEGSKA (reference sequence). CDR3 DNA: TGCAGTGCTTTGACAGTCTACGAGCAGTACTTC. Translating gives CSALTVYEQYF.

The chain has TRBV5-1 and TRBJ1-2, with D unresolved. Deletions cut 3 bases from V and 0 bases from J, with 9 bases between. The CDR3 is 14 amino acids. The germline CDR1 and CDR2 sequences are SGHRS and YFSETQ. CDR3 coding DNA: TGCGCCAGCAGCTCAAGAAGTTCTAACTATGGCTACACCTTC. This sequence encodes CASSSRSSNYGYTF.

This chain connects TRBV9 to TRBJ2-3; possible D gene TRBD2, 7 bases. Germline-derived CDR1 and CDR2 are SGDLS and YYNGEE. Trimming cost V 7 bases and J 2 bases, with 11 bases left between them. The CDR3 is made up of 13 amino acids. CDR3 in DNA: TGTGCCAGCGGCGGGGGCCCCACAGATACGCAGTATTTT. Translation gives CASGGGPTDTQYF.

V gene TRBV27 combines with J gene TRBJ1-6; perhaps TRBD1 as D (5 bases). The V gene's germline CDR1 is MNHEY and CDR2 SMNVEV (reference sequence). The CDR3 spans 12 residues. The V end was cut by 7 bases, the J end by 8 bases, with 9 bases between. The CDR3 bases are TGTGCCAGCACTCGAGGGGATTCACCCCTCCACTTT. Its translation: CASTRGDSPLHF.

The V call is TRBV5-4, the J call TRBJ1-1; no reliable D call. The CDR3 runs to 11 residues. V was clipped by 5 bases and J by 5 bases, with 7 bases between them. Germline CDR1 reads SGHNT; CDR2 reads YYREEE (reference sequence). DNA for the CDR3: TGTGCCAGCAGGGGTGGGACTGAAGCTTTCTTT. Translated: CASRGGTEAFF.

CDR3 nucleotide sequence: TGCAGCGTTGAAGATCTGGAGCGGGGGGGCGGGACAGATACGCAGTATTTT. Its translation: CSVEDLERGGGTDTQYF. The J gene is TRBJ2-3, the V gene TRBV29-1; 10 bases align to TRBD2. Germline-derived CDR1 and CDR2 are SQVTM and ANQGSEA. The V and J ends lost 0 bases and 3 bases, in that order; junction bases with no gene match: 9. This CDR3 is built from 17 residues.

The chain recombines TRBV9 with TRBJ1-3; TRBD1 aligns across 10 bases. The CDR3 runs to 19 residues. V shed 3 bases, J shed 2 bases, and the junction held 14 bases outside the gene matches. Germline V gives CDR1 SGDLS, CDR2 YYNGEE. This CDR3 reads CASSGAGTGDPNPGNTIYF. CDR3 bases: TGTGCCAGCAGCGGGGCCGGGACAGGGGACCCTAACCCTGGAAACACCATATATTTT.